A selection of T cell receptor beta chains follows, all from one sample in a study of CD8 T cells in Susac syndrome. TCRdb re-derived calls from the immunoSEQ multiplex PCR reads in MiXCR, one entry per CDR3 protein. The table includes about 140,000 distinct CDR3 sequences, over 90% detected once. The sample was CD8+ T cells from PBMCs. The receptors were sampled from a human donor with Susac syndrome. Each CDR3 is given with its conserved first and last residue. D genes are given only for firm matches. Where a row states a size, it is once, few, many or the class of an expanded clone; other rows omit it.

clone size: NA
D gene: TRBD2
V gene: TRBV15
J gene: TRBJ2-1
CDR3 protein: CATSLGLAGGRSYNEQFF
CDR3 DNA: TGTGCCACCAGCTTGGGACTAGCGGGAGGTCGGTCCTACAATGAGCAGTTCTTC

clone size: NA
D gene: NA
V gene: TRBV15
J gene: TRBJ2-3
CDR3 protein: CATSRDYDITDTQYF
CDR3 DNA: TGTGCCACCAGCAGAGATTACGACATCACAGATACGCAGTATTTT

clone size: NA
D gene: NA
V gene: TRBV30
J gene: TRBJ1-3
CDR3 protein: CAWSELQLTGNTIYF
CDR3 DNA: TGTGCCTGGAGTGAACTACAGCTTACTGGAAACACCATATATTTT

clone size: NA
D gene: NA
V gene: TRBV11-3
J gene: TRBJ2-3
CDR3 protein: CASDAGWDTDTQYF
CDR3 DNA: TGTGCCAGCGATGCAGGGTGGGACACAGATACGCAGTATTTT

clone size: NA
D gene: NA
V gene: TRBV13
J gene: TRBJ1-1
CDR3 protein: CASSPDRWGEAFF
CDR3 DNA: TGTGCCAGCAGCCCCGACAGGTGGGGTGAAGCTTTCTTT

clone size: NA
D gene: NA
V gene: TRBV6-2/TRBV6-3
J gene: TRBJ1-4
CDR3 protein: CASSTGEGLEKLFF
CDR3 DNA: TGTGCCAGCAGTACCGGAGAGGGATTAGAAAAACTGTTTTTT

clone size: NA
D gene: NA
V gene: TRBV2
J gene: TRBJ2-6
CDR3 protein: CASSAGTLSSGANVLTF
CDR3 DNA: TGTGCCAGCAGTGCCGGGACATTAAGCTCTGGGGCCAACGTCCTGACTTTC

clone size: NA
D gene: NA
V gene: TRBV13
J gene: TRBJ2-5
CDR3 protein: CASSLGRSGTQYF
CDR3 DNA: TGTGCCAGCAGCTTAGGTCGCTCGGGGACCCAGTACTTC

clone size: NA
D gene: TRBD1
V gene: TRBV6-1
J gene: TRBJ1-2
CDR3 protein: CASDSDRVNYGYTF
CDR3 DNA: TGTGCCAGCGACTCGGACAGGGTGAACTATGGCTACACCTTC

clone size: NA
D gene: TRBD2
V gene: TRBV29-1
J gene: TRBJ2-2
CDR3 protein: CSVAPLAGGTGELFF
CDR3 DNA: TGCAGCGTTGCCCCCTTAGCGGGAGGAACCGGGGAGCTGTTTTTT

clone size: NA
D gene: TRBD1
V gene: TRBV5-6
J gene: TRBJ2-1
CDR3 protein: CASSPTGQGAPNEQFF
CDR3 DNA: TGTGCCAGCAGCCCCACCGGACAGGGGGCTCCGAATGAGCAGTTCTTC

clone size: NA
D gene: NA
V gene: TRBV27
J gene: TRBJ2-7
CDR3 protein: CASSPKGRLYEQYF
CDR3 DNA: TGTGCCAGCAGTCCTAAGGGCAGACTCTACGAGCAGTACTTC

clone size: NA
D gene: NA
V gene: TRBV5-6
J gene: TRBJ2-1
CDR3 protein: CASSLGTPNEQFF
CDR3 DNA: TGTGCCAGCAGCTTGGGTACGCCTAATGAGCAGTTCTTC

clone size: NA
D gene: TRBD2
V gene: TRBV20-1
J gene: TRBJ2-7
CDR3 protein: CSARSSGRIYEQYF
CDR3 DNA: TGCAGTGCTAGAAGTAGCGGGAGAATCTACGAGCAGTACTTC

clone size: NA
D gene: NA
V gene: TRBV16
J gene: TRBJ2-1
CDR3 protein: CASLRVRNEQFF
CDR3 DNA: TGTGCCAGTCTACGTGTGAGGAATGAGCAGTTCTTC

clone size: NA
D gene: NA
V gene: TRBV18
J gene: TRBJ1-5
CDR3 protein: CASSERPSKQGNQPQHF
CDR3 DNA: TGTGCCAGCTCAGAACGCCCATCCAAACAGGGAAATCAGCCCCAGCATTTT

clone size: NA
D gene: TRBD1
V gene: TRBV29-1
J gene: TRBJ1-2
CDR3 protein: CSVPNRGNYGYTF
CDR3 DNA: TGCAGCGTTCCGAACAGGGGTAACTATGGCTACACCTTC

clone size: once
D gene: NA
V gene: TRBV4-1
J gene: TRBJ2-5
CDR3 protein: CASSQDFGAKTQYF
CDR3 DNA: TGCGCCAGCAGCCAAGATTTCGGAGCGAAGACCCAGTACTTC

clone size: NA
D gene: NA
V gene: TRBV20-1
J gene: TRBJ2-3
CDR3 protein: CSARDGIGVLDTDTQYF
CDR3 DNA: TGCAGTGCTAGAGATGGGATAGGTGTCCTTGACACAGATACGCAGTATTTT

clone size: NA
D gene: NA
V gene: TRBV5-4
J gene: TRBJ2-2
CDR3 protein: CASSLWGIPNTGELFF
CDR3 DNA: TGTGCCAGCAGCTTGTGGGGCATTCCGAACACCGGGGAGCTGTTTTTT

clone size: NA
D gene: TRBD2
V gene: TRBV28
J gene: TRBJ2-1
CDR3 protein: CASSPLAENTYNEQFF
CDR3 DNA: TGTGCCAGCAGTCCCCTAGCGGAGAATACCTACAATGAGCAGTTCTTC

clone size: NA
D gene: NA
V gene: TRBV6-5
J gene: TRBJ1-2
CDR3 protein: CASSYSQNGVNYGYTF
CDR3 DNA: TGTGCCAGCAGTTACTCGCAGAACGGAGTCAACTATGGCTACACCTTC

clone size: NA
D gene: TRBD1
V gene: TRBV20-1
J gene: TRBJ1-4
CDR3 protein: CSARDGTGARLFF
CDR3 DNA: TGCAGTGCTAGAGACGGGACAGGAGCCCGACTGTTTTTT

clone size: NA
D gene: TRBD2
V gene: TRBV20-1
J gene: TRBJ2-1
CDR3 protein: CSLHWGLAGLRGEQFF
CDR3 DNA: TGCAGCCTGCATTGGGGACTAGCGGGCTTAAGGGGTGAGCAGTTCTTC

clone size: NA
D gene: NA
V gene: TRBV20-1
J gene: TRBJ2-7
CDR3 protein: CSVSSSYEQYF
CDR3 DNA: TGCAGTGTTTCAAGCTCCTACGAGCAGTACTTC

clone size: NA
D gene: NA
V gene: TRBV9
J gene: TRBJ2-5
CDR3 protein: CASSEAYQETQYF
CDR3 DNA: TGTGCCAGCAGCGAGGCCTATCAAGAGACCCAGTACTTC

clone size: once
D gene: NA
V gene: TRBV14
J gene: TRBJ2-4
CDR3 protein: CASSQGGIQYF
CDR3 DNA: TGTGCCAGCAGCCAAGGGGGGATTCAGTACTTC

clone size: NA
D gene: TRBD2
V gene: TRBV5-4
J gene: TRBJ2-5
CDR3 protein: CASSLGLAVQETQYF
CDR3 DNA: TGTGCCAGCAGCTTGGGGCTAGCGGTCCAAGAGACCCAGTACTTC

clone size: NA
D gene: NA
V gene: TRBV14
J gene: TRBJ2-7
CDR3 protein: CASGQGFEQYF
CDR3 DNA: TGTGCCAGCGGGCAGGGGTTCGAGCAGTACTTC

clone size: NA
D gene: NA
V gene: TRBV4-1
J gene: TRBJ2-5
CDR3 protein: CASSQRAGQTLYQETQYF
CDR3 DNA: TGCGCCAGCAGCCAAAGAGCGGGTCAGACCTTGTACCAAGAGACCCAGTACTTC

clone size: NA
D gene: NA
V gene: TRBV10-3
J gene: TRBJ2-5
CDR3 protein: CAISDQGYETQYF
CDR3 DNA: TGTGCCATCAGTGACCAGGGCTACGAGACCCAGTACTTC

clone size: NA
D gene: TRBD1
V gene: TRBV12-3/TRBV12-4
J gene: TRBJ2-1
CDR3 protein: CASSFGTAYNEQFF
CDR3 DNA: TGCGCCAGCAGCTTCGGGACAGCTTACAATGAGCAGTTCTTC

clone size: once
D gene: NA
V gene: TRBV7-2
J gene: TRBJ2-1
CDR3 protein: CASSLGTYSYNEQFF
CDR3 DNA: TGTGCCAGCAGCTTAGGGACATACTCCTACAATGAGCAGTTCTTC

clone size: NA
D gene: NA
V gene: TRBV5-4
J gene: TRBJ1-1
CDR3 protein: CASSGVPGVGPEAFF
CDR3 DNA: TGTGCCAGCAGCGGTGTGCCCGGGGTTGGCCCTGAAGCTTTCTTT

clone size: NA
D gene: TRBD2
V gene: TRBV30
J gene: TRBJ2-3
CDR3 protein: CAWSSWGGDTQYF
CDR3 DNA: TGTGCCTGGAGTTCTTGGGGAGGGGATACGCAGTATTTT

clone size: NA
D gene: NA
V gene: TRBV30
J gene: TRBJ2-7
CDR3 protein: CAWSHHSGLLYEQYF
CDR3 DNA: TGTGCCTGGAGTCACCACTCCGGCCTCCTCTACGAGCAGTACTTC

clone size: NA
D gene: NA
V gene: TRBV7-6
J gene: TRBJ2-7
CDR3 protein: CASSLVEGYEQYF
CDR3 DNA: TGTGCCAGCAGCTTAGTTGAGGGTTACGAGCAGTACTTC

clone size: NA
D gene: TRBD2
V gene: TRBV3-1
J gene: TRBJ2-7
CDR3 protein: CASSQDQASSGMYEQYF
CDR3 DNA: TGTGCCAGCAGCCAAGATCAGGCGTCTAGCGGTATGTACGAGCAGTACTTC

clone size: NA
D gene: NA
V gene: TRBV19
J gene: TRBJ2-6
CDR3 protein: CASSIVSSGANVLTF
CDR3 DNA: TGTGCCAGTAGTATAGTAAGCTCTGGGGCCAACGTCCTGACTTTC

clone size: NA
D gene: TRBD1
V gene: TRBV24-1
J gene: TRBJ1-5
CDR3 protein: CATSDKDRGGNQPQHF
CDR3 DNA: TGTGCCACCAGTGACAAGGACAGGGGAGGCAATCAGCCCCAGCATTTT

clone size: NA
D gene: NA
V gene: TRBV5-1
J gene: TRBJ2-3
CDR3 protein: CASSLVTGTLSTDTQYF
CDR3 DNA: TGCGCCAGCAGCTTGGTCACAGGGACCCTTAGCACAGATACGCAGTATTTT

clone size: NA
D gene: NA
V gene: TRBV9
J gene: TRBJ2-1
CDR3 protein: CASSVEGGESYNEQFF
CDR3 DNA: TGTGCCAGCAGCGTAGAAGGGGGAGAGTCCTACAATGAGCAGTTCTTC

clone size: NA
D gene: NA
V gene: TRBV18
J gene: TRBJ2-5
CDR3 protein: CASSPGVGETQYF
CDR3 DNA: TGTGCCAGCTCACCAGGGGTTGGAGAGACCCAGTACTTC

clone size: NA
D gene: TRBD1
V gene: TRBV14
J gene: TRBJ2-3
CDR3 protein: CASRYRGRTDTQYF
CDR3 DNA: TGTGCCAGCAGATACAGGGGTCGGACAGATACGCAGTATTTT

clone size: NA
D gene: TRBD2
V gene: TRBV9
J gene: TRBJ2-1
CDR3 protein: CASSAQRESIRSYNEQFF
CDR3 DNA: TGTGCCAGCTCCGCCCAGCGGGAGTCAATCCGCTCCTACAATGAGCAGTTCTTC

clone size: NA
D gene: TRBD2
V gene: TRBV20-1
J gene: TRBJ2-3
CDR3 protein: CSAQTLDLADSTDTQYF
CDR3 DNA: TGCAGTGCCCAAACCCTCGACCTAGCGGACAGCACAGATACGCAGTATTTT

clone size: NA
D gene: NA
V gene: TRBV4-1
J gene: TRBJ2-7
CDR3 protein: CASSQETEGVGEQYF
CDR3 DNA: TGCGCCAGCAGCCAAGAGACAGAAGGCGTCGGAGAGCAGTACTTC

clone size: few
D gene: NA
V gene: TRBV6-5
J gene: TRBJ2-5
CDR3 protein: CASSYSETQYF
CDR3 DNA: TGTGCCAGCAGTTACTCCGAGACCCAGTACTTC

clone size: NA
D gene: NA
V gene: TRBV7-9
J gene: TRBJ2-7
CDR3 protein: CASSSPPDRSSYEQYF
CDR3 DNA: TGTGCCAGCAGCTCTCCTCCCGACAGAAGCTCCTACGAGCAGTACTTC

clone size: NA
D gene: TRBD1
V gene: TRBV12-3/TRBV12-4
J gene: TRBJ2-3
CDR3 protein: CASSTGARWVTDTQYF
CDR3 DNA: TGTGCCAGCAGTACAGGGGCGAGGTGGGTCACAGATACGCAGTATTTT

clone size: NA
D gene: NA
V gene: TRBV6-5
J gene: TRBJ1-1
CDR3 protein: CASSKTQGWTEAFF
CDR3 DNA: TGTGCCAGCAGTAAAACCCAGGGATGGACTGAAGCTTTCTTT

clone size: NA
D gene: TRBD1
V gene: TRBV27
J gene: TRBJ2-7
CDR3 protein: CASSSGQGQYF
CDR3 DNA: TGTGCCAGCAGTTCGGGACAGGGTCAGTACTTC

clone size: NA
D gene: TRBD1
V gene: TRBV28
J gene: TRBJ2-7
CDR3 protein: CASSLQGARVEQYF
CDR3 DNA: TGTGCCAGCAGTCTACAGGGGGCGAGGGTCGAGCAGTACTTC

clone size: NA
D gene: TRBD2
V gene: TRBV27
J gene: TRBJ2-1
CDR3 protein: CASSFSLAGVYNEQFF
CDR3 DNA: TGTGCCAGCAGTTTTTCACTAGCGGGAGTATACAATGAGCAGTTCTTC

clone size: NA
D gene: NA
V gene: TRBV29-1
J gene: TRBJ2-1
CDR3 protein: CSVVGYPLGDNEQFF
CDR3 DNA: TGCAGCGTTGTTGGGTACCCCCTGGGAGACAATGAGCAGTTCTTC